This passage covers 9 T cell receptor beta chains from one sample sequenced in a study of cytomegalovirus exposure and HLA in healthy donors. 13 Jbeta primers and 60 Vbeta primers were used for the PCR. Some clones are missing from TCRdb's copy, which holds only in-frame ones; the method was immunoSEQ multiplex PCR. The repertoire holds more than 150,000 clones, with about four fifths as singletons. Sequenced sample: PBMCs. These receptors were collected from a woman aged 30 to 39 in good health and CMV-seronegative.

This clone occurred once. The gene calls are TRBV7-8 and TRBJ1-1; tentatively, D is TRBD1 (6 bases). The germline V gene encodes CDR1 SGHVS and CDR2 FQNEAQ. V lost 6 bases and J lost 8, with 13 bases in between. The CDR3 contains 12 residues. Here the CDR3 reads CASSLAGDEAFF. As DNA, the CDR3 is TGTGCCAGCAGTCTTGCAGGGGACGAAGCTTTCTTT.

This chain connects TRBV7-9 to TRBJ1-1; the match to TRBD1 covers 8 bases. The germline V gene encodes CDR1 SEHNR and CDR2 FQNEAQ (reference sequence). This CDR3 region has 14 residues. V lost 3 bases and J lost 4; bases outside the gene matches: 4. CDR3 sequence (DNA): TGTGCCAGCAGCTTCGACAGGGGCACCACTGAAGCTTTCTTT. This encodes CASSFDRGTTEAFF. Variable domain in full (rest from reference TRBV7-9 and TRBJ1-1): DTGVSQNPRHKITKRGQNVTFRCDPISEHNRLYWYRQTLGQGPEFLTYFQNEAQLEKSRLLSDRFSAERPKGSFSTLEIQRTEQGDSAMYLCASSFDRGTTEAFFGQGTRLTVV.

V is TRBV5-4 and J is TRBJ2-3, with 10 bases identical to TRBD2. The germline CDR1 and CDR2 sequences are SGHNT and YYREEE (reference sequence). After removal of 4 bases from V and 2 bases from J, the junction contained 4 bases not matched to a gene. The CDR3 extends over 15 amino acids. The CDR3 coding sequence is TGTGCCAGCAGCCCAAGCGGGGGGGCCACAGATACGCAGTATTTT. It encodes CASSPSGGATDTQYF. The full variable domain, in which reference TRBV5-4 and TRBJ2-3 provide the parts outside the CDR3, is ETGVTQSPTHLIKTRGQQVTLRCSSQSGHNTVSWYQQALGQGPQFIFQYYREEENGRGNFPPRFSGLQFPNYSSELNVNALELDDSALYLCASSPSGGATDTQYFGPGTRLTVL.

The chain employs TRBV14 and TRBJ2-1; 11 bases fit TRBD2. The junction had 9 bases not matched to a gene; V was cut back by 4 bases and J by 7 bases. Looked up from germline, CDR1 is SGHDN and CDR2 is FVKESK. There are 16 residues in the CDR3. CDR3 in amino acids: CASSRDLAGGRNEQFF. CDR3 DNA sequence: TGTGCCAGCAGCCGGGATCTAGCGGGGGGACGGAATGAGCAGTTCTTC. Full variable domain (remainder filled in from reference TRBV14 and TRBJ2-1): EAGVTQFPSHSVIEKGQTVTLRCDPISGHDNLYWYRRVMGKEIKFLLHFVKESKQDESGMPNNRFLAERTGGTYSTLKVQPAELEDSGVYFCASSRDLAGGRNEQFFGPGTRLTVL.

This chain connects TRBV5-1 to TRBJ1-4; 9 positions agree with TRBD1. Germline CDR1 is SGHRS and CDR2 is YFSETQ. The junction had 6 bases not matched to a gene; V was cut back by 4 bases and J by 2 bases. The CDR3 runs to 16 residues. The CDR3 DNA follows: TGCGCCAGCAGCAACACAGGGGGCTTGACTAATGAAAAACTGTTTTTT. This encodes CASSNTGGLTNEKLFF.

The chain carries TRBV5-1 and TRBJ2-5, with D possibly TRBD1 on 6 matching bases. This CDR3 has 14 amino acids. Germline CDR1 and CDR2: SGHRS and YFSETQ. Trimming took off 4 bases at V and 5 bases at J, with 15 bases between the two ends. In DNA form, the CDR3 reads TGCGCCAGCAGCCTTAGACAGGCTAGTGAGACCCAGTACTTC. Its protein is CASSLRQASETQYF.

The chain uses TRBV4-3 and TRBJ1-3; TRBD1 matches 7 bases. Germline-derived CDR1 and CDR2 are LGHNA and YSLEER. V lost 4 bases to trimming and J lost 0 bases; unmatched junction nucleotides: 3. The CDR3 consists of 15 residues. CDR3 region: CASSPQGTSGNTIYF. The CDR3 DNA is TGCGCCAGCAGCCCACAGGGGACCTCTGGAAACACCATATATTTT.

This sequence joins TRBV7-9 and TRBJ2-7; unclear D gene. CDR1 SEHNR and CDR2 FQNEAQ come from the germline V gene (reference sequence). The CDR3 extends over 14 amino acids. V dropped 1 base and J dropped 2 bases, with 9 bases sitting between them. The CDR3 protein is CASSLDGITYEQYF. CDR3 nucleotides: TGTGCCAGCAGCTTAGATGGCATTACCTACGAGCAGTACTTC.

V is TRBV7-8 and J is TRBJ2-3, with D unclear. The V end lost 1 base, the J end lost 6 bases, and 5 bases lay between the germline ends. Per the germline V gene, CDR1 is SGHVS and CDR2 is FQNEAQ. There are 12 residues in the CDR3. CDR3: CASSLGLDTQYF. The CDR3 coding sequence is TGTGCCAGCAGCTTAGGGCTCGATACGCAGTATTTT.